This passage covers 30 T cell receptor beta chains from one sample sequenced in a study of radiotherapy plus CTLA-4 blockade in lung cancer (dated by TCRdb to 2016 to 2019). Receptors were amplified or captured by the immunoSEQ multiplex PCR assay. TCRdb obtained this table from immuneACCESS and retained in-frame rearrangements with V and J assigned. These tables miss some clones; where compared with another copy, unresolved V genes account for less than half of the shortfall, and the remainder is unexplained. Recorded for this sample are tens of thousands of clones; 70% to 85% of them occurred a single time. Of the sample, 4% falls within the top ten clones. Here the sequenced sample was peripheral blood, taken from a patient treated with radiotherapy plus ipilimumab. These receptors were collected from a human donor with non-small cell lung cancer who had a partial response to radiotherapy plus ipilimumab.

The chain uses TRBV15 and TRBJ2-7; TRBD1 agrees at 10 bases. Per germline, CDR1 LNHNV and CDR2 YYDKDF (reference sequence). V gave up 2 bases and J gave up 3 bases; unmatched junction bases: 4. The CDR3 is 15 amino acids. The CDR3 loop is CATSRSGTGDYEQYF. The CDR3, as DNA: TGTGCCACCAGCAGATCCGGGACAGGGGACTACGAGCAGTACTTC.

This rearrangement joins TRBV19 to TRBJ1-3; D is possibly TRBD1 (6 bases). From germline, CDR1 is LNHDA and CDR2 SQIVND (reference sequence). V lost 7 bases and J lost 7, with 14 bases in between. The CDR3 consists of 13 residues. CDR3 nucleotide sequence: TGTGCCAGTAAGACGGGGGGCTTGAACACCATATATTTT. It translates to CASKTGGLNTIYF.

This chain uses TRBV10-3 with TRBJ1-3; unclear D gene. The CDR3 runs to 18 residues. The V and J ends lost 3 bases and 10 bases respectively, with 28 bases between them. Germline V lookup: CDR1 ENHRY, CDR2 SYGVKD. CDR3 nucleotide sequence: TGTGCCATCAGTGATCAAATCCAACCGGGTTCTTCCCTATGGACCATATATTTT. This translates into CAISDQIQPGSSLWTIYF.

Only a few counts were recorded for this clone. The CDR3, as DNA: TGTGCCAGCAGTCTTAGGACAGGGGGCCACTATGGCTACACCTTC. Translated, it gives CASSLRTGGHYGYTF. The gene calls are TRBV6-1 and TRBJ1-2; 11 bases line up with TRBD1. Per the germline V gene, CDR1 is MNHNS and CDR2 is SASEGT. The V gene end was trimmed by 5 bases and the J gene end by 3 bases; junction bases not matched to a gene: 5. This CDR3 is 15 amino acids long.

V and J are TRBV6-1 and TRBJ2-2; D call uncertain. CDR1 is MNHNS, CDR2 SASEGT, per germline. This CDR3 is 13 amino acids long. The V end was cut by 6 bases, the J end by 1 base, with 6 bases between. For the CDR3, the DNA is TGTGCCAGCAGCCCAATGAACACCGGGGAGCTGTTTTTT. Translated: CASSPMNTGELFF.

The chain combines TRBV27 with TRBJ2-7; TRBD2 matches at 7 bases. Germline CDR1 is MNHEY and CDR2 is SMNVEV (reference sequence). With V trimmed by 5 bases and J by 6 bases, 10 bases remained unmatched. This CDR3 has 14 residues. The CDR3 DNA follows: TGTGCCAGCAGTCAGTCGGCGGGGGTACCCGAGCAGTACTTC. Its translation is CASSQSAGVPEQYF.

This clone was seen just once. The chain couples TRBV28 to TRBJ2-2, with 8 bases identical to TRBD1. The CDR3 runs to 16 residues. With V trimmed by 7 bases and J by 6 bases, 13 bases remained unmatched. Germline-derived CDR1 and CDR2 are MDHEN and SYDVKM. CDR3 DNA sequence: TGTGCCAGCAACACAAAACCGGGACAGGTCTCCGGGGAGCTGTTTTTT. Its protein is CASNTKPGQVSGELFF.

A single count supports this clone. This sequence joins TRBV5-6 and TRBJ2-5, with 10 positions matching TRBD1. The CDR3 is 18 amino acids. Germline-derived CDR1 and CDR2 are SGHDT and YYEEEE. Losses at the gene ends were 0 bases for V and 4 bases for J; bases not matched to a gene: 12. CDR3 residues: CASSLVVLSRQGAETQYF. CDR3 sequence (DNA): TGTGCCAGCAGCTTGGTGGTTTTGAGCCGACAGGGGGCAGAGACCCAGTACTTC.

V and J are TRBV6-1 and TRBJ2-5, with D maybe TRBD1 (5 bases). The CDR3 is 14 residues long. CDR1 MNHNS and CDR2 SASEGT come from the germline V gene. V was clipped by 6 bases and J by 3 bases, with 14 bases between them. The CDR3 DNA follows: TGTGCCAGCAGGGATGGCAGGGCGAAAGAGACCCAGTACTTC. Its translation is CASRDGRAKETQYF.

This chain connects TRBV7-9 to TRBJ2-1, with TRBD1 matching over 8 bases. The CDR3 totals 15 residues. V shed 5 bases, J shed 2 bases, and the junction held 5 bases outside the gene matches. CDR1 and CDR2 (germline): SEHNR, FQNEAQ (reference sequence). CDR3 loop: CASSRGQGTYNEQFF. Here the CDR3 DNA reads TGTGCCAGCAGCCGTGGACAGGGTACCTACAATGAGCAGTTCTTC.

This clone was recorded only once. The genes are TRBV28 and TRBJ2-5, with 9 positions matching TRBD2. Germline trimming cut 5 bases from V and 0 bases from J; bases unmatched to any gene: 7. From germline, CDR1 is MDHEN and CDR2 SYDVKM. This CDR3 contains 16 residues. The CDR3, as DNA: TGTGCCAGCAGTCCCGCCGGGACTAGCAACCAAGAGACCCAGTACTTC. Protein: CASSPAGTSNQETQYF.

This chain uses TRBV6-6 with TRBJ1-2; TRBD1 matches 9 bases. The J segment lost 1 base and the V segment lost 4 bases, leaving 7 bases of the junction unmatched. CDR3 length equals 16 residues. The V gene's germline CDR1 is MNHNY and CDR2 SVGAGI (reference sequence). The CDR3 protein is CASSSAGTGLNYGYTF. DNA of the CDR3: TGTGCCAGCAGTTCGGCCGGGACAGGGCTTAACTATGGCTACACCTTC.

The J gene is TRBJ2-2, the V gene TRBV5-1; no clear D. V lost 0 bases and J 1 base, leaving 4 bases between the germline ends. The CDR3 loop spans 14 amino acids. In germline, CDR1 is SGHRS, CDR2 YFSETQ. The CDR3 DNA reads as TGCGCCAGCAGCTTGGGGCAGAACACCGGGGAGCTGTTTTTT. It encodes CASSLGQNTGELFF. Full variable domain (missing parts from reference TRBV5-1 and TRBJ2-2): KAGVTQTPRYLIKTRGQQVTLSCSPISGHRSVSWYQQTPGQGLQFLFEYFSETQRNKGNFPGRFSGRQFSNSRSEMNVSTLELGDSALYLCASSLGQNTGELFFGEGSRLTVL.

The rearrangement joins TRBV7-9 to TRBJ1-2, with TRBD1 matching 9 bases. CDR3 length: 16 amino acids. The V gene end was trimmed by 0 bases and the J gene end by 4 bases; junction bases not matched to a gene: 6. Germline lookup yields CDR1 SEHNR and CDR2 FQNEAQ (reference sequence). CDR3: CASSLAGTGYSYGYTF. CDR3 nucleotide sequence: TGTGCCAGCAGCTTAGCTGGGACAGGGTATTCCTATGGCTACACCTTC.

V and J are TRBV5-1 and TRBJ1-1, with D perhaps TRBD1 (6 bases). Germline V gives CDR1 SGHRS, CDR2 YFSETQ. The CDR3 has 15 residues. V dropped 2 bases and J dropped 4 bases, with 15 bases sitting between them. The CDR3 DNA follows: TGCGCCAGCAGCTTACTACAGGGTGGAGGCACTGAAGCTTTCTTT. Encoded protein: CASSLLQGGGTEAFF.

The genes are TRBV7-2 and TRBJ1-5, with 7 bases identical to TRBD1. Germline V gene lookup returns CDR1 SGHTA and CDR2 FQGNSA. The CDR3 loop spans 13 amino acids. V lost 6 bases to trimming and J lost 6 bases; unmatched junction nucleotides: 5. In DNA, the CDR3 is TGTGCCAGCAGATCTGACAGGGTTCAGCCCCAGCATTTT. Amino acid sequence: CASRSDRVQPQHF.

The chain carries TRBV5-4 and TRBJ2-2, with 7 bases matching TRBD1. The CDR3 runs to 15 residues. CDR1 and CDR2 (germline): SGHNT, YYREEE (reference sequence). Trimming at V came to 2 bases and at J to 3 bases, leaving 4 bases not matched to a gene. The DNA for the CDR3 is TGTGCCAGCAGCTTCTCAGGGGGAGACACCGGGGAGCTGTTTTTT. Encoded protein: CASSFSGGDTGELFF.

The V gene is TRBV6-5, the J gene TRBJ2-7, with 12 nucleotides matching TRBD1. The CDR3 is 14 amino acids. V shed 2 bases and J 7 bases; nucleotides not matched to a gene: 3. CDR1 is MNHEY and CDR2 is SVGAGI in the germline V gene. The chain's CDR3 is CASSYGTGGREQYF. In nucleotides, the CDR3 is TGTGCCAGCAGTTACGGGACAGGGGGCAGGGAGCAGTACTTC.

This chain links TRBV6-5 with TRBJ1-1; 7 bases line up with TRBD1. The ends lost 6 bases at V and 0 bases at J; junction bases unmatched: 4. The CDR3 extends over 14 amino acids. Germline-derived CDR1 and CDR2 are MNHEY and SVGAGI. As DNA, the CDR3 is TGTGCCAGCAGGCCCACAGGGGTGAACACTGAAGCTTTCTTT. Amino acids: CASRPTGVNTEAFF.

Written as DNA, the CDR3 is TGTGCCAGCTCACCGAGACAAAACACCGGGGAGCTGTTTTTT. Translation: CASSPRQNTGELFF. The chain joins TRBV18 to TRBJ2-2; D is uncertain. The V gene lost 3 bases and the J gene lost 2 bases, with 7 bases spanning the gap. This CDR3 region has 14 residues. CDR1 is KGHSH, CDR2 LQKENI, per germline.

This sequence joins TRBV6-4 and TRBJ1-1, with TRBD1 matching 10 bases. The V gene's germline CDR1 is MRHNA and CDR2 SNTAGT. The CDR3 consists of 14 residues. The V and J ends lost 4 bases and 5 bases, in that order; junction bases with no gene match: 4. CDR3 residues: CASSVDRGQTEAFF. The CDR3 nucleotides are TGTGCCAGCAGTGTAGACAGGGGGCAAACTGAAGCTTTCTTT.

This clone has more than one count but fewer than ten. This chain joins TRBV6-6 and TRBJ2-7, with a possible D match to TRBD2 (5 bases). The CDR3 runs to 14 residues. Germline lookup yields CDR1 MNHNY and CDR2 SVGAGI (reference sequence). V shed 0 bases and J shed 3 bases, with 9 bases lying between them. The DNA for the CDR3 is TGTGCCAGCAGTTACTCGGATCGGGGCTACGAGCAGTACTTC. Its translation: CASSYSDRGYEQYF.

This sequence joins TRBV25-1 and TRBJ2-3; no clear D. Germline V gene sequence: CDR1 MGHDK, CDR2 SYGVNS. Deletions cut 6 bases from V and 0 bases from J, with 4 bases between. There are 12 residues in the CDR3. CDR3 sequence: CASRSSTDTQYF. The CDR3, as DNA: TGTGCCAGCAGGTCTAGCACAGATACGCAGTATTTT.

This chain joins TRBV6-5 and TRBJ1-6; weak D call: TRBD1 (6 bases). This CDR3 comprises 16 residues. The germline V gene encodes CDR1 MNHEY and CDR2 SVGAGI. Trimming took 2 bases from V and 5 from J, leaving 13 bases between them. The CDR3: CASSYDLGADNSPLHF. The CDR3 DNA reads as TGTGCCAGCAGTTACGACCTGGGGGCTGATAATTCACCCCTCCACTTT.

The chain joins TRBV7-8 to TRBJ1-5; perhaps TRBD1 as D (5 bases). The germline V gene has CDR1 SGHVS and CDR2 FQNEAQ. The V end lost 0 bases, the J end lost 1 base, and 13 bases lay between the germline ends. This CDR3 comprises 17 residues. CDR3 DNA sequence: TGTGCCAGCAGCTTAGCGCGGGGGGGGGTAAGCAATCAGCCCCAGCATTTT. It is translated as CASSLARGGVSNQPQHF.

The chain's CDR3 is CASSHADRDSNEQFF. For the CDR3, the DNA is TGCGCCAGCAGCCATGCGGACAGGGACTCCAATGAGCAGTTCTTC. The rearrangement links TRBV4-1 to TRBJ2-1; 8 nucleotides agree with TRBD1. Germline V gives CDR1 MGHRA, CDR2 YSYEKL. The junction had 7 bases not matched to a gene; V was cut back by 3 bases and J by 6 bases. The CDR3 runs to 15 residues.

This chain joins TRBV9 and TRBJ2-7; possible D gene TRBD1, 5 bases. V lost 3 bases and J 6 bases, leaving 19 bases between the germline ends. The CDR3 has 15 residues. Germline loops: CDR1 SGDLS, CDR2 YYNGEE. CDR3 bases: TGTGCCAGCAGCGCCCAAAGGTCAGGGCTGGGCGAGCAGTACTTC. It encodes CASSAQRSGLGEQYF.

This clone has just a few counts. In the same sample, other DNA sequences code for this CDR3. The chain links TRBV7-9 to TRBJ2-1; D is possibly TRBD1 (6 bases). Trimming removed 6 bases at V and 6 bases at J, with 12 bases between. The CDR3 covers 13 residues. The germline CDR1 and CDR2 sequences are SEHNR and FQNEAQ (reference sequence). Here the CDR3 DNA reads TGTGCCAGCAGTTCTAAGACAGGCAATGAGCAGTTCTTC. This translates into CASSSKTGNEQFF.

This clone was seen only a few times. The chain recombines TRBV30 with TRBJ1-5; tentative D call: TRBD1 (6 bases). The CDR3 extends over 13 amino acids. The V and J ends lost 0 bases and 6 bases respectively, with 9 bases between them. CDR1 is GTSNPN and CDR2 is SVGIG in the germline V gene (reference sequence). CDR3 DNA: TGTGCCTGGAGTGTTTTGGGGGCTCAGCCCCAGCATTTT. The encoded protein is CAWSVLGAQPQHF.

The chain carries TRBV27 and TRBJ1-3, with D possibly TRBD1 on 5 matching bases. The V end lost 3 bases, the J end lost 1 base, and 7 bases lay between the germline ends. The CDR3 is made up of 14 amino acids. From germline, CDR1 is MNHEY and CDR2 SMNVEV (reference sequence). CDR3 residues: CASSFRDSGNTIYF. The CDR3 nucleotides are TGTGCCAGCAGTTTCAGGGATTCTGGAAACACCATATATTTT.